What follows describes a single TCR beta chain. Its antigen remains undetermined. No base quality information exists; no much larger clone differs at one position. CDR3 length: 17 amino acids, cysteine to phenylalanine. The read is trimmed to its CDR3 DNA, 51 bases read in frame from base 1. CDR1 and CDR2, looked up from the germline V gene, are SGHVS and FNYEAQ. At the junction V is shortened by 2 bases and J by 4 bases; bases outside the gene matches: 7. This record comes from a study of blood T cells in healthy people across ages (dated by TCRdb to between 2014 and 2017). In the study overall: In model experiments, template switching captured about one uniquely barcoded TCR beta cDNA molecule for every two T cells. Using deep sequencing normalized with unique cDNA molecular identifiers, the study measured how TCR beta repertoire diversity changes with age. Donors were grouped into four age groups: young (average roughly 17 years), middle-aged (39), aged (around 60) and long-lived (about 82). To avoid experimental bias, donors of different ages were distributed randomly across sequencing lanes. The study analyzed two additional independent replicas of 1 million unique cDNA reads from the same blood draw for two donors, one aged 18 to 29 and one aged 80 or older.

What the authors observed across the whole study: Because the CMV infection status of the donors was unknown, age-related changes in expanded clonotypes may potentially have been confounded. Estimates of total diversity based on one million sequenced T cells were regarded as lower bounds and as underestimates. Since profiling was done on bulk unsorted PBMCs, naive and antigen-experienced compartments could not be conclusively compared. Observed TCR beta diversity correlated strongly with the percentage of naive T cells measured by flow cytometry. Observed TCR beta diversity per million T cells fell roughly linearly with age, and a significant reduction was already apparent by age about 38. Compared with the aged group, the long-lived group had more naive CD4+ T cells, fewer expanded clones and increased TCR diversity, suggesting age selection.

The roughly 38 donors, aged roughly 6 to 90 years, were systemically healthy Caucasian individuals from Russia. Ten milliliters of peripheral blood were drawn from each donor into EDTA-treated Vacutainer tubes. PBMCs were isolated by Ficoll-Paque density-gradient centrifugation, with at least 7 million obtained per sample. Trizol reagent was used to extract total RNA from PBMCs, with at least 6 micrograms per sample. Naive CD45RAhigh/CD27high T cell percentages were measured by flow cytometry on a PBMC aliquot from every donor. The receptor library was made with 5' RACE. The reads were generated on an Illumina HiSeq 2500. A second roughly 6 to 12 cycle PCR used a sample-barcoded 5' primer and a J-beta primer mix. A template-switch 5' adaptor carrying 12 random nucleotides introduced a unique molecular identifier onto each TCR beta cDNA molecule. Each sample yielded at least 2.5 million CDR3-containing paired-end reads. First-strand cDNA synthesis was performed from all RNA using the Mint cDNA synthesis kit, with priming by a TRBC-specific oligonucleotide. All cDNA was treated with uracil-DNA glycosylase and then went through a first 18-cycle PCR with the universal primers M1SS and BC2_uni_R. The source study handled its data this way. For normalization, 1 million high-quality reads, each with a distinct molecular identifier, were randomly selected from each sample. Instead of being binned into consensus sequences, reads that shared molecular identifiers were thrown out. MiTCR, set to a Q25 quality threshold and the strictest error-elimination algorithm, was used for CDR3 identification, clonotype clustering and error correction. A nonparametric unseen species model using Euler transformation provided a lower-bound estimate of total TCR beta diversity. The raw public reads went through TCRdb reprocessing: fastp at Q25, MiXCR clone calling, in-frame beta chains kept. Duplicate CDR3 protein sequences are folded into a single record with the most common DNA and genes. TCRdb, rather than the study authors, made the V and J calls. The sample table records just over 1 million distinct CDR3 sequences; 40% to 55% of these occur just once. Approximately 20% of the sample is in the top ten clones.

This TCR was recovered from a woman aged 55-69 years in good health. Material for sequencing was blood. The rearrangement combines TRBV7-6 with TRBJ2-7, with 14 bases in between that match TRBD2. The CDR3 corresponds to CASSLSATSGRAYEQYF. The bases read TGTGCCAGCAGCTTATCCGCGACTAGCGGGAGGGCATACGAGCAGTACTTC.